These 4 T cell receptor beta chains were sequenced from one sample in a study of cytomegalovirus exposure and HLA in healthy donors. In the PCR, 60 Vbeta and 13 Jbeta primers were used. Profiling relied on immunoSEQ multiplex PCR, and the TCRdb table lists in-frame clones only, not all of them. The sample has approximately 140,000 clones, 77% seen once. Material for sequencing was PBMCs. The receptors here all came from a female donor in good health and CMV-seronegative.

The chain has TRBV7-9 and TRBJ2-7; 9 nucleotides agree with TRBD2. V lost 6 bases to trimming and J lost 2 bases; unmatched junction nucleotides: 11. CDR3 size: 16 residues. Germline V gene sequence: CDR1 SEHNR, CDR2 FQNEAQ (reference sequence). The CDR3 protein is CASSSGASGTPYEQYF. CDR3 bases: TGTGCCAGCAGTTCAGGGGCTAGCGGGACCCCCTACGAGCAGTACTTC.

In its sample, this clone was seen a few times. The J gene is TRBJ1-2, the V gene TRBV10-3; D may be TRBD1 (6 bases). Trimming pared 8 bases from V and 1 base from J, leaving 17 bases between. The CDR3 runs 15 residues. CDR1 and CDR2 (germline): ENHRY, SYGVKD. In DNA, the CDR3 is TGTGCCATCGACAACGAACAGGGAGATAACTATGGCTACACCTTC. It is translated as CAIDNEQGDNYGYTF.

This chain links TRBV30 with TRBJ1-2; D unclear. Germline V CDR1 and CDR2: GTSNPN, SVGIG (reference sequence). The CDR3 covers 14 residues. V was shortened by 1 base and J by 4 bases, with 13 bases between the two germline ends. CDR3 nucleotide sequence: TGTGCCTGGAGTGACTCTTCCTCCACCTATGGCTACACCTTC. It encodes CAWSDSSSTYGYTF. Full variable domain (remainder filled in from reference TRBV30 and TRBJ1-2): SQTIHQWPATLVQPVGSPLSLECTVEGTSNPNLYWYRQAAGRGLQLLFYSVGIGQISSEVPQNLSASRPQDRQFILSSKKLLLSDSGFYLCAWSDSSSTYGYTFGSGTRLTVV.

V usage is TRBV7-7 and J usage is TRBJ2-3, with TRBD2 matching over 11 bases. The CDR3 runs 18 residues. The V and J ends lost 1 base and 6 bases, in that order; junction bases with no gene match: 12. The V gene's germline CDR1 is SSHAT and CDR2 FNYEAQ (reference sequence). The DNA of the CDR3 is TGTGCCAGCAGCTTAGAAGGGGGACTAGCGGCCCCGCGGGATACGCAGTATTTT. This sequence encodes CASSLEGGLAAPRDTQYF.